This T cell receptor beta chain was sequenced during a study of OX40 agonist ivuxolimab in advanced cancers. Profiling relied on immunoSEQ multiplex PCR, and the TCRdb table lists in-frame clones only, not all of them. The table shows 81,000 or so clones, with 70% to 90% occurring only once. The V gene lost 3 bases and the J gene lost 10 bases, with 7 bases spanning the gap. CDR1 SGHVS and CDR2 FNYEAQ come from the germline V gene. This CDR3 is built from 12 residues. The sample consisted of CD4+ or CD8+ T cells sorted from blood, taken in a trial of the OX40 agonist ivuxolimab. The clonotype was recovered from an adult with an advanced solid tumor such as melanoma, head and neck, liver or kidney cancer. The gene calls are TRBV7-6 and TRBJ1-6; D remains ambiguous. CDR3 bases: TGTGCCAGCAGCTTTCCAGGATCACCCCTCCACTTT. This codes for CASSFPGSPLHF.